Below are 6 T cell receptor beta chains sequenced from a single sample in a study of human T cells and chemical hapten exposure. One entry per CDR3 protein results from TCRdb running MiXCR on the RACE reads. Among about 290,000 distinct CDR3 sequences listed, around 7% were seen once. Time point here: pre-sensitization, week 0. The treatment: therapeutic diphenylcyclopropenone sensitization with weekly scalp DPC. The sequencing used whole blood, collected in connection with sensitization to the hapten diphenylcyclopropenone (DPC). These receptors all come from a man between 18 and 35 years old with alopecia areata. Some clones in this sample may be carry-over from other donors' samples.

This clonotype was counted many times. This chain uses TRBV5-1 with TRBJ1-2; 9 bases fit TRBD1. Germline values: CDR1 SGHRS, CDR2 YFSETQ. The CDR3 totals 15 residues. The V and J ends lost 3 bases and 4 bases, in that order; junction bases with no gene match: 7. This CDR3 reads CASSSTGGGGYGYTF. The CDR3 nucleotides read TGCGCCAGCAGCTCCACAGGGGGCGGAGGCTATGGCTACACCTTC. Using reference TRBV5-1 and TRBJ1-2 for the parts outside the CDR3, the full variable domain is KAGVTQTPRYLIKTRGQQVTLSCSPISGHRSVSWYQQTPGQGLQFLFEYFSETQRNKGNFPGRFSGRQFSNSRSEMNVSTLELGDSALYLCASSSTGGGGYGYTFGSGTRLTVV.

This clonotype was counted ten times or more. The chain uses TRBV13 and TRBJ2-4; D gene uncertain. V lost 5 bases and J lost 5, with 13 bases in between. The CDR3 is 14 amino acids. Per germline, CDR1 PRHDT and CDR2 FYEKMQ (reference sequence). This chain's CDR3 is CASSPRSLENIQYF. The CDR3 nucleotides are TGTGCCAGCAGCCCTCGATCTCTCGAAAACATTCAGTACTTC.

This clonotype was recorded many times. The genes are TRBV28 and TRBJ2-3; TRBD2 agrees at 8 bases. Germline V CDR1 and CDR2: MDHEN, SYDVKM. This CDR3 region has 18 residues. The V and J ends lost 3 bases and 0 bases, in that order; junction bases with no gene match: 11. The CDR3 region is CASSFPGLGASSTDTQYF. The DNA for the CDR3 is TGTGCCAGCAGTTTCCCGGGACTAGGGGCTTCTAGCACAGATACGCAGTATTTT.

This clonotype appeared a few times. The rearrangement uses TRBV10-1 and TRBJ2-1, with a tentative D call TRBD1 (5 bases). Germline assignment: CDR1 WNHNN and CDR2 SYGVQD (reference sequence). The length of the CDR3 is 15 residues. Trimming pared 2 bases from V and 9 bases from J, leaving 17 bases between. The CDR3 loop reads CASSEPLGQGTEQFF. Here the CDR3 DNA reads TGCGCCAGCAGTGAGCCGCTTGGCCAGGGCACTGAGCAGTTCTTC.

The chain carries TRBV6-5 and TRBJ2-3; 9 positions match TRBD2. The CDR3 is 16 residues long. Germline trimming cut 2 bases from V and 0 bases from J; bases unmatched to any gene: 3. CDR1 is MNHEY, CDR2 SVGAGI, per germline. The CDR3 coding sequence is TGTGCCAGCAGTTACAGCCTAGCGGGGAGCACAGATACGCAGTATTTT. It specifies CASSYSLAGSTDTQYF.

This clonotype was observed a few times. The chain carries TRBV12-3 or TRBV12-4 and TRBJ2-4; D is perhaps TRBD2 (5 bases). Trimming pared 6 bases from V and 7 bases from J, leaving 10 bases between. This CDR3 has 12 amino acids. CDR3 loop: CASSPRGNIQYF. The DNA for the CDR3 is TGTGCCAGCAGCCCACGAGGGAACATTCAGTACTTC.